This T cell receptor (beta chain) was obtained from a study of graft-versus-host responses after intestinal transplantation. Study-level information: Multivisceral, liver-intestinal, or isolated intestinal transplants were given to recipients.

The CDR3 length is 11 residues. Trimming removed 0 bases at V and 7 bases at J, with 4 bases between. Germline lookup yields CDR1 SGHDT and CDR2 YYEEEE. Once graft tissue had been processed, intraepithelial and lamina propria lymphocytes were released. Libraries were prepared by immunoSEQ multiplex PCR; TCRdb keeps only in-frame clonotypes and omits some of them. This sample has about 29,000 clones, with about three quarters found just once. This clone was seen more than once but under ten times. This material consisted of ileum tissue, taken 98 days after intestinal transplantation. The TCR comes from a human patient who received an intestinal transplant, so some T cells may come from the graft donor. V gene TRBV5-6 combines with J gene TRBJ1-2, with D unclear. CDR3 sequence reads: CASSLEGGYTF. The CDR3 bases are TGTGCCAGCAGCTTGGAGGGTGGCTACACCTTC.